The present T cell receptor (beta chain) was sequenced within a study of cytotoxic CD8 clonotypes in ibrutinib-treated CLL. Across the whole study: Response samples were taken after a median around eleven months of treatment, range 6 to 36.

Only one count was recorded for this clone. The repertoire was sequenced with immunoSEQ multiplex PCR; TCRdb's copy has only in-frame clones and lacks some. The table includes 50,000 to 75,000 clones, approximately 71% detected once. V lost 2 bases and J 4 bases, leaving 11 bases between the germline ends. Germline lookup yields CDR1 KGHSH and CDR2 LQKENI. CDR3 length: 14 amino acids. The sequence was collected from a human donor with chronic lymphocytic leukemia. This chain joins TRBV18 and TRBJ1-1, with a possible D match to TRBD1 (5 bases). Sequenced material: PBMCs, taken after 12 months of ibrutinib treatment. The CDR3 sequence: CASSPGGARTEAFF. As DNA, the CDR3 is TGTGCCAGCTCACCAGGAGGGGCACGCACTGAAGCTTTCTTT.